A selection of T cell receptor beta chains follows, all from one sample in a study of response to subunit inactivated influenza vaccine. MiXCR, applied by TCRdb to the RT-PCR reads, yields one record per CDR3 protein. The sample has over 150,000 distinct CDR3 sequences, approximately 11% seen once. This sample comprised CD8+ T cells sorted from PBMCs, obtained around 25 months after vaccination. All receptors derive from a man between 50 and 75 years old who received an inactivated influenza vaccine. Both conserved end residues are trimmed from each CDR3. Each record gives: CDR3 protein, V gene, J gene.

SVPPGGEQF	TRBV29-1	TRBJ2-1
ASSLEPSGRFQETQY	TRBV5-5	TRBJ2-5
ASSQDSTGSGNTIY	TRBV4-3	TRBJ1-3
ASSPRAEQY	TRBV28	TRBJ2-7
ASSPGPHGYEQF	TRBV9	TRBJ2-1
ASSPGMDEQF	TRBV12-3/TRBV12-4	TRBJ2-1
ASRLGPETQY	TRBV2	TRBJ2-5
ASSRTGTGHQPQH	TRBV12-3/TRBV12-4	TRBJ1-5
ASSYSRQGPTIYNEQF	TRBV6-2/TRBV6-3	TRBJ2-1
ASTPAAVRYEQY	TRBV28	TRBJ2-7
ASSLGVGSDNQPQH	TRBV5-6	TRBJ1-5
ASSQGSGLYNSPLH	TRBV4-2	TRBJ1-6
ASSVGQTKNIQY	TRBV9	TRBJ2-4
ATSRDDRFAGELF	TRBV15	TRBJ2-2
ASSPFAGTAFSGNTIY	TRBV4-1	TRBJ1-3
ASSLSRGLAGVGEQY	TRBV27	TRBJ2-7
ASSLEGGWSGLKGNEQF	TRBV7-8	TRBJ2-1
SARDWAGVSYEQY	TRBV20-1	TRBJ2-7
ASSPGSYGNTIY	TRBV25-1	TRBJ1-3
ASSSSGTTLEQY	TRBV12-3/TRBV12-4	TRBJ2-7
ASSLPGYQETQY	TRBV28	TRBJ2-5
SARDRRDNEQF	TRBV20-1	TRBJ2-1
ASSQDRRVYSTGELF	TRBV4-3	TRBJ2-2
ASSQVQGGLETQY	TRBV4-1	TRBJ2-5
ASSIRADTQY	TRBV19	TRBJ2-3
ASSLGTGGFSGANVLT	TRBV7-3	TRBJ2-6
ASSLVPGQGIGGTQY	TRBV11-2	TRBJ2-5
ASSLVPGQGDVEKLF	TRBV12-3/TRBV12-4	TRBJ1-4
ASSPPGQGPANTGELF	TRBV4-2	TRBJ2-2
ASSSAERYGYNEQF	TRBV7-9	TRBJ2-1
SARLSYEQY	TRBV29-1	TRBJ2-7
ASSLGTSGETQY	TRBV12-3/TRBV12-4	TRBJ2-5
ASSTGGGLREQY	TRBV27	TRBJ2-7
ASSESQAVQETQY	TRBV6-2/TRBV6-3	TRBJ2-5
ASTAGTEETQY	TRBV28	TRBJ2-5
ASGPQGFTDTQY	TRBV27	TRBJ2-3
ASSIGDRGHEQY	TRBV19	TRBJ2-7
ASSLNPGSNQPQH	TRBV12-3/TRBV12-4	TRBJ1-5
ASSRSGLIFQETQY	TRBV6-2/TRBV6-3	TRBJ2-5
ASSYRFGAYNEQF	TRBV6-5	TRBJ2-1
SVEGSGTRTDTQY	TRBV29-1	TRBJ2-3
ASSLAGTEQF	TRBV7-9	TRBJ2-1
ATSDPETGATQETQY	TRBV24-1	TRBJ2-5
ASSLVAVEQY	TRBV7-9	TRBJ2-7
SVVGGGITEQY	TRBV29-1	TRBJ2-7
SVGGGFGEKLF	TRBV29-1	TRBJ1-4
ASTEGTSVAYNEQF	TRBV27	TRBJ2-1
ASSLETSGSYYEQF	TRBV5-1	TRBJ2-1
ASNPAGGADTQY	TRBV9	TRBJ2-3
SARDVTSDYEQY	TRBV20-1	TRBJ2-7
ASSLSGPDTIYGYT	TRBV28	TRBJ1-2
ASSFLVGRPVDTEAF	TRBV28	TRBJ1-1
ASSLAWAKETQY	TRBV7-9	TRBJ2-5
ASSAGPGQGFDEQF	TRBV7-7	TRBJ2-1
SVEDGAGPSYEQY	TRBV29-1	TRBJ2-7